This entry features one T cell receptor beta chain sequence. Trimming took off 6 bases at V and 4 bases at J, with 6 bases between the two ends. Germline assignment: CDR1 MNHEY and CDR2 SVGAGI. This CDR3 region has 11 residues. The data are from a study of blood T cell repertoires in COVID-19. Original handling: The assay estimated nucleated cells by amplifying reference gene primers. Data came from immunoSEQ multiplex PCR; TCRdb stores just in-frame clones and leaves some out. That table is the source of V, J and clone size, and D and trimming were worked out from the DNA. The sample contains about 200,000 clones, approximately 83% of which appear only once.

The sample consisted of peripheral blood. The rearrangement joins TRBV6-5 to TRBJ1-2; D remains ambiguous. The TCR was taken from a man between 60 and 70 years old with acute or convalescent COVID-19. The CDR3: CASSPGYGYTF. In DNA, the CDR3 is TGTGCCAGCAGCCCGGGCTATGGCTACACCTTC.